This entry lists 2 T cell receptor beta chains sequenced from one sample in a study of cytomegalovirus exposure and HLA in healthy donors. PCR employed 60 Vbeta and 13 Jbeta primers. The assay was immunoSEQ multiplex PCR, and TCRdb's table has in-frame clones only and misses some. Of about 120,000 clones in the sample, roughly four fifths are singletons; the top ten hold around 2%. Sequencing used PBMCs. The receptors stem from a man between 40 and 49 years old in good health and CMV-seronegative.

V and J are TRBV27 and TRBJ2-2; possible D gene TRBD2, 5 bases. V was shortened by 5 bases and J by 0 bases, with 10 bases between the two germline ends. Germline assignment: CDR1 MNHEY and CDR2 SMNVEV (reference sequence). The CDR3 contains 15 residues. DNA for the CDR3: TGTGCCAGCAGTGACCGACTACCGAACACCGGGGAGCTGTTTTTT. Translated, it gives CASSDRLPNTGELFF.

The chain has TRBV30 and TRBJ1-4; TRBD1 matches at 7 bases. The CDR3 is made up of 15 amino acids. V shed 6 bases, J shed 5 bases, and the junction held 12 bases outside the gene matches. Germline CDR1 is GTSNPN and CDR2 is SVGIG (reference sequence). The CDR3 reads CACTRDSQTNEKLFF. CDR3 coding DNA: TGTGCCTGTACCCGGGACAGCCAAACGAATGAAAAACTGTTTTTT.